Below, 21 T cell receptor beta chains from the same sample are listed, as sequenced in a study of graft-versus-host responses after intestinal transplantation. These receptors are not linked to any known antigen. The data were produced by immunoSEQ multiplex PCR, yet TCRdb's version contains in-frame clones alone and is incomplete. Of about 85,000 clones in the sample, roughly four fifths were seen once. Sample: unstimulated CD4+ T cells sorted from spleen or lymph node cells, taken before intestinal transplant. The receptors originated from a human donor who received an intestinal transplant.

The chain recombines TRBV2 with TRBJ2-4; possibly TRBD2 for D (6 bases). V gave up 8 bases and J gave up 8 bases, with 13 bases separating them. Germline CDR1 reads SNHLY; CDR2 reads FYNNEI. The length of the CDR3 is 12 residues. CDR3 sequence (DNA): TGTGCCAGCGGGGGGACTCCGGACATTCAGTACTTC. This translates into CASGGTPDIQYF.

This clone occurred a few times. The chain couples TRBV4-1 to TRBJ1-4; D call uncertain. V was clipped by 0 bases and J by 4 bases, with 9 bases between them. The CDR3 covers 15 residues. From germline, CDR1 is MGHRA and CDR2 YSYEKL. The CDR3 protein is CASSQESGVNEKLFF. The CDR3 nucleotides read TGCGCCAGCAGCCAAGAGAGCGGCGTTAATGAAAAACTGTTTTTT.

CDR3 residues: CASSASSYNEQFF. The CDR3 bases are TGTGCCAGTAGTGCCAGCTCCTACAATGAGCAGTTCTTC. V and J are TRBV19 and TRBJ2-1; D remains ambiguous. The germline CDR1 and CDR2 sequences are LNHDA and SQIVND (reference sequence). V was pared by 5 bases and J by 0 bases, with 5 bases between. The CDR3 contains 13 residues.

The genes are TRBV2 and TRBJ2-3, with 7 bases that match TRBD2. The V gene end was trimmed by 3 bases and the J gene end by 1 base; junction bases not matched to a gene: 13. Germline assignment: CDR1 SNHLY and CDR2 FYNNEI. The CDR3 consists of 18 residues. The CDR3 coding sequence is TGTGCCAGCAGTGAGCATCTAGTAGGGGCGGGGGGCACAGATACGCAGTATTTT. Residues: CASSEHLVGAGGTDTQYF. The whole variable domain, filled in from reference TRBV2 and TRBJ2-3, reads EPEVTQTPSHQVTQMGQEVILRCVPISNHLYFYWYRQILGQKVEFLVSFYNNEISEKSEIFDDQFSVERPDGSNFTLKIRSTKLEDSAMYFCASSEHLVGAGGTDTQYFGPGTRLTVL.

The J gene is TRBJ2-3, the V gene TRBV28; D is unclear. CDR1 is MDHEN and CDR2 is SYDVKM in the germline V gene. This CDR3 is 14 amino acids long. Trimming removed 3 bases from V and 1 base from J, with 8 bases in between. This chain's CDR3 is CASSFAAGTDTQYF. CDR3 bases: TGTGCCAGCAGTTTTGCTGCAGGCACAGATACGCAGTATTTT.

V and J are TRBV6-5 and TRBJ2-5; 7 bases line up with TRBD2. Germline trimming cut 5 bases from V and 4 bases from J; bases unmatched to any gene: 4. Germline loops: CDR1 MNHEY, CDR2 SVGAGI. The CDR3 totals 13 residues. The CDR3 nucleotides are TGTGCCAGCAGTAGGGACTATAGAGAGACCCAGTACTTC. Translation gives CASSRDYRETQYF.

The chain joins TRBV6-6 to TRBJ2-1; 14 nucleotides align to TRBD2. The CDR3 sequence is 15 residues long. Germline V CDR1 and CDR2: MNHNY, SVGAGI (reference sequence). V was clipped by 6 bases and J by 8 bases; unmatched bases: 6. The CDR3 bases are TGTGCCAGCAGACAGACTAGCGGGGGGGCAGATGAGCAGTTCTTC. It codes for CASRQTSGGADEQFF.

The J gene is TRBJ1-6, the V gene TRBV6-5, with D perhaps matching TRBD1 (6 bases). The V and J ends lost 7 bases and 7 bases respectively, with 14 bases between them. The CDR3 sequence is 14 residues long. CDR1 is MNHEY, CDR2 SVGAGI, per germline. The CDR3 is CASIITGNNSPLHF. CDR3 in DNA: TGTGCCAGCATTATAACAGGGAACAATTCACCCCTCCACTTT.

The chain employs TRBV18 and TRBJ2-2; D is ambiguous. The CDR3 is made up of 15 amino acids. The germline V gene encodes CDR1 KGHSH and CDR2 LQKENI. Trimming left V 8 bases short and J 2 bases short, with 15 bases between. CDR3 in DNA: TGTGCCAGCCCCATACTGGGCCACAACACCGGGGAGCTGTTTTTT. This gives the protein CASPILGHNTGELFF.

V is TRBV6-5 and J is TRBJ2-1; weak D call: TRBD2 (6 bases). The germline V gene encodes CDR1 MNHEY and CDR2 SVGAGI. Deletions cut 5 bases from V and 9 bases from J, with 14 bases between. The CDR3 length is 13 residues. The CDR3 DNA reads TGTGCCAGCAGTGGCCCGGGACTCCCTGAGCAGTTCTTC. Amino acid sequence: CASSGPGLPEQFF.

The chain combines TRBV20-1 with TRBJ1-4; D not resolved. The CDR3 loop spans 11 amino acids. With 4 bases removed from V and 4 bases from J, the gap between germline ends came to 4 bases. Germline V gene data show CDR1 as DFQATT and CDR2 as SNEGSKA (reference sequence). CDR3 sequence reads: CSATLNEKLFF. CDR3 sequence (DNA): TGCAGTGCTACCCTTAATGAAAAACTGTTTTTT.

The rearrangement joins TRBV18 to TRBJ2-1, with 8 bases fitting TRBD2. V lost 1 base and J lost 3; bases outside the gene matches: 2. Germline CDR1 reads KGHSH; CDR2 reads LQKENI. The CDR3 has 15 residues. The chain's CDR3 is CASSPLAGNYNEQFF. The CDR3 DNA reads TGTGCCAGCTCACCACTAGCGGGGAACTACAATGAGCAGTTCTTC.

CDR3 sequence (DNA): TGTGCCAGCAATAAGGGCGGACAGGGTGAAGCTTTCTTT. The encoded protein is CASNKGGQGEAFF. This rearrangement joins TRBV2 to TRBJ1-1; 8 bases match TRBD1. Trimming removed 7 bases from V and 7 bases from J; junction bases left unmatched: 8. The germline V gene encodes CDR1 SNHLY and CDR2 FYNNEI. This CDR3 has 13 amino acids. The full variable domain, completed using reference TRBV2 and TRBJ1-1, is EPEVTQTPSHQVTQMGQEVILRCVPISNHLYFYWYRQILGQKVEFLVSFYNNEISEKSEIFDDQFSVERPDGSNFTLKIRSTKLEDSAMYFCASNKGGQGEAFFGQGTRLTVV.

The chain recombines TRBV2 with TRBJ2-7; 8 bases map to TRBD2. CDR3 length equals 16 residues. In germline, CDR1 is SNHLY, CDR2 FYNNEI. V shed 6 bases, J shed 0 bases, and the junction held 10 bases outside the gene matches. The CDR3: CASRGGFSGSSYEQYF. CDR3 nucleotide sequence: TGTGCCAGCAGAGGGGGTTTCAGCGGGAGCTCCTACGAGCAGTACTTC.

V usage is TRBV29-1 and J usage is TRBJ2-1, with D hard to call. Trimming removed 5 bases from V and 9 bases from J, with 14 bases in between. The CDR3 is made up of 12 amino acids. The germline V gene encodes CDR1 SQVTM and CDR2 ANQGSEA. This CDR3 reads CSVRGGLREQFF. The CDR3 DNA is TGCAGCGTTCGTGGCGGCCTCCGTGAGCAGTTCTTC.

The CDR3 protein is CASSFLRSGQETQYF. Here the CDR3 DNA reads TGTGCCAGCAGTTTTTTAAGGTCGGGGCAAGAGACCCAGTACTTC. The V and J genes are TRBV28 and TRBJ2-5, with D perhaps matching TRBD2 (5 bases). Germline V CDR1 and CDR2: MDHEN, SYDVKM. The V and J ends lost 3 bases and 2 bases respectively, with 13 bases between them. The CDR3 length is 15 residues.

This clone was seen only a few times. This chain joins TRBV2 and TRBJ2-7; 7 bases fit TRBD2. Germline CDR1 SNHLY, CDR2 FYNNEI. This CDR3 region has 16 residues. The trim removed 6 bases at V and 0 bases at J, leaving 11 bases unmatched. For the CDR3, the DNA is TGTGCCAGCAGGGGGGGGAAGGCTAGCGGCTCCTACGAGCAGTACTTC. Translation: CASRGGKASGSYEQYF.

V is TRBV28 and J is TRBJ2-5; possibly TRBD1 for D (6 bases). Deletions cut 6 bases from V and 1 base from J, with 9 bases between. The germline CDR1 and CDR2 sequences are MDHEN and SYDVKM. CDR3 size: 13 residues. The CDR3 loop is CASRRQAQETQYF. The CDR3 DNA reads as TGTGCCAGCAGGCGACAGGCCCAAGAGACCCAGTACTTC. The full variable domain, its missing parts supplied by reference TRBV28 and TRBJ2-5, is DVKVTQSSRYLVKRTGEKVFLECVQDMDHENMFWYRQDPGLGLRLIYFSYDVKMKEKGDIPEGYSVSREKKERFSLILESASTNQTSMYLCASRRQAQETQYFGPGTRLLVL.

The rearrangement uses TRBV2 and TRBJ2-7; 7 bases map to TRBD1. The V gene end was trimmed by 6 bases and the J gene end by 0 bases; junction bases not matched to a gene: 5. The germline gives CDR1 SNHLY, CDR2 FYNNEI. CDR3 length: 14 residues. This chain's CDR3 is CASRKTGPSYEQYF. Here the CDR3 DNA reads TGTGCCAGCAGAAAGACAGGGCCCTCCTACGAGCAGTACTTC.

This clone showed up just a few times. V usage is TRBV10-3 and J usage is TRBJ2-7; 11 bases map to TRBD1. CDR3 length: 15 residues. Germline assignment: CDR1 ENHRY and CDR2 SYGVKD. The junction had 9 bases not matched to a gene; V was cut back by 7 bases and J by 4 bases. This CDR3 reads CAITRTGQGGYEQYF. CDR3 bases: TGTGCCATCACTAGAACGGGACAGGGGGGGTACGAGCAGTACTTC.

CDR3: CASNNIAGGSGEQYF. DNA for the CDR3: TGTGCCAGCAACAACATAGCGGGGGGGTCTGGGGAGCAGTACTTC. The chain links TRBV6-6 to TRBJ2-7; 11 nucleotides align to TRBD2. Losses at the gene ends were 7 bases for V and 7 bases for J; bases not matched to a gene: 12. CDR1 and CDR2 from the germline V gene are MNHNY and SVGAGI (reference sequence). The CDR3 loop spans 15 amino acids.